The 30 T cell receptor beta chains below all came from one sample that was sequenced in a study of blood T cell repertoires in COVID-19. The method was immunoSEQ multiplex PCR; TCRdb's version includes in-frame clones alone and lacks a portion of them. This table holds 200,000 to 250,000 clones, around nine tenths found once. Sequencing used peripheral blood. These receptors originate from a woman aged 18-29 years who had recovered from COVID-19.

This clone was recorded only once. This sequence joins TRBV12-3 or TRBV12-4 and TRBJ2-3, with D maybe TRBD2 (7 bases). The germline V and J ends were trimmed by 10 bases and 4 bases, with 15 bases remaining between them. There are 13 residues in the CDR3. CDR3 amino acids: CATRRGGADTQYF. The CDR3 nucleotides read TGTGCCACACGTAGGGGGGGCGCAGATACGCAGTATTTT.

The rearrangement uses TRBV7-2 and TRBJ1-5, with 9 bases lining up with TRBD1. CDR1 is SGHTA, CDR2 FQGNSA, per germline. J gave up 7 bases and V 1 base, and 11 bases lay outside the gene matches. The length of the CDR3 is 17 residues. The CDR3: CASSLGGGTGLGQPQHF. CDR3 nucleotide sequence: TGTGCCAGCAGCTTAGGGGGCGGGACAGGGTTAGGACAGCCCCAGCATTTT.

The chain uses TRBV20-1 and TRBJ2-2; TRBD2 matches at 11 bases. In germline, CDR1 is DFQATT, CDR2 SNEGSKA (reference sequence). CDR3 length: 15 residues. With V trimmed by 3 bases and J by 3 bases, 3 bases remained unmatched. CDR3 DNA sequence: TGCAGTGCTAGTAAACTAGCGGGAGACACCGGGGAGCTGTTTTTT. Translating gives CSASKLAGDTGELFF.

The rearrangement joins TRBV5-1 to TRBJ2-1, with TRBD1 identical over 10 bases. The CDR3 has 15 amino acids. The J segment lost 7 bases and the V segment lost 4 bases, leaving 8 bases of the junction unmatched. In germline, CDR1 is SGHRS, CDR2 YFSETQ. The CDR3 sequence: CASSPRDRGGNEQFF. The CDR3 nucleotides read TGCGCCAGCAGCCCCCGGGACAGGGGAGGAAATGAGCAGTTCTTC.

The chain uses TRBV25-1 and TRBJ2-1, with 11 bases lining up with TRBD1. The germline V gene encodes CDR1 MGHDK and CDR2 SYGVNS. The CDR3 consists of 14 residues. V trimming: 8 bases; J trimming: 4 bases; junction bases outside the gene matches: 4. In nucleotides, the CDR3 is TGTGCCAGCGAGGACAGGGGGCATTACAATGAGCAGTTCTTC. It specifies CASEDRGHYNEQFF.

The chain joins TRBV19 to TRBJ2-3, with D maybe TRBD1 (6 bases). Germline assignment: CDR1 LNHDA and CDR2 SQIVND (reference sequence). Trimming left V 7 bases short and J 0 bases short, with 14 bases between. The CDR3 is 15 amino acids. CDR3 in amino acids: CASTETGTSTDTQYF. The CDR3, as DNA: TGTGCCAGTACTGAAACAGGGACCAGCACAGATACGCAGTATTTT. The entire variable domain, with the rest obtained from reference TRBV19 and TRBJ2-3, is as follows: DGGITQSPKYLFRKEGQNVTLSCEQNLNHDAMYWYRQDPGQGLRLIYYSQIVNDFQKGDIAEGYSVSREKKESFPLTVTSAQKNPTAFYLCASTETGTSTDTQYFGPGTRLTVL.

The V call is TRBV29-1, the J call TRBJ1-4; no clear D. V gave up 4 bases and J gave up 7 bases, with 16 bases separating them. Germline-derived CDR1 and CDR2 are SQVTM and ANQGSEA. The CDR3 is 14 amino acids. The CDR3 sequence is CSVVDRGISEKLFF. For the CDR3, the DNA is TGCAGCGTTGTAGATCGGGGTATTAGTGAAAAACTGTTTTTT.

This chain links TRBV6-6 with TRBJ1-1; a weak D match, TRBD1 (5 bases). Germline V lookup: CDR1 MNHNY, CDR2 SVGAGI (reference sequence). Trimming took off 6 bases at V and 5 bases at J, with 10 bases between the two ends. This CDR3 comprises 12 residues. Written as DNA, the CDR3 is TGTGCCAGCAGACCCGGGGGGACTGAAGCTTTCTTT. It codes for CASRPGGTEAFF.

The genes are TRBV4-1 and TRBJ2-1; TRBD2 matches 9 bases. J gave up 5 bases and V 2 bases, and 10 bases lay outside the gene matches. The CDR3 covers 17 residues. The V gene's germline CDR1 is MGHRA and CDR2 YSYEKL. CDR3 protein: CASSQSLRLAADNEQFF. In DNA form, the CDR3 reads TGCGCCAGCAGCCAATCCCTAAGACTAGCGGCCGACAATGAGCAGTTCTTC.

This clone was counted a few times. The chain is built from TRBV5-1 and TRBJ2-7, with unresolved D. The CDR3 is 14 residues long. Trimming left V 1 base short and J 1 base short, with 9 bases between. From germline, CDR1 is SGHRS and CDR2 YFSETQ. The CDR3 nucleotides read TGCGCCAGCAGCTTGATTGGCAATTCCTACGAGCAGTACTTC. Protein: CASSLIGNSYEQYF.

This chain links TRBV19 with TRBJ2-1, with 7 bases aligning to TRBD2. CDR1 is LNHDA, CDR2 SQIVND, per germline (reference sequence). V gave up 6 bases and J gave up 5 bases; unmatched junction bases: 10. This CDR3 spans 15 amino acids. The CDR3 reads CASRLLAFGDNEQFF. The CDR3 DNA is TGTGCCAGTAGATTACTAGCGTTCGGGGACAATGAGCAGTTCTTC.

Only a few counts were recorded for this clone. This rearrangement joins TRBV9 to TRBJ2-7; D uncertain. Trimming pared 0 bases from V and 0 bases from J, leaving 10 bases between. The length of the CDR3 is 15 residues. The germline gives CDR1 SGDLS, CDR2 YYNGEE. This chain's CDR3 is CASSVEPVGSYEQYF. Here the CDR3 DNA reads TGTGCCAGCAGCGTAGAACCGGTCGGCTCCTACGAGCAGTACTTC.

V usage is TRBV4-2 and J usage is TRBJ1-4; unclear D gene. The germline V gene has CDR1 LGHNA and CDR2 YNFKEQ. Trimming pared 0 bases from V and 3 bases from J, leaving 11 bases between. This CDR3 contains 16 residues. CDR3: CASSQERAVANEKLFF. The CDR3 DNA is TGTGCCAGCAGCCAAGAGAGGGCAGTCGCTAATGAAAAACTGTTTTTT.

The J gene is TRBJ1-4, the V gene TRBV3-1 (or the pseudogene TRBV3-2), with 7 bases that match TRBD1. The CDR3 has 16 residues. V was clipped by 2 bases and J by 1 base; unmatched bases: 4. Germline CDR1 is LGHDT and CDR2 is YNNKEL (reference sequence). The CDR3 DNA sequence: TGTGCCAGCAGCCAAACCGACAGGGTAACTAATGAAAAACTGTTTTTT. Translation gives CASSQTDRVTNEKLFF.

The rearrangement uses TRBV19 and TRBJ2-3; 7 nucleotides agree with TRBD1. Germline V CDR1 and CDR2: LNHDA, SQIVND (reference sequence). V lost 7 bases and J lost 4; bases outside the gene matches: 26. The CDR3 runs to 20 residues. In DNA form, the CDR3 reads TGTGCCAGTACCCCCTCTAACCCCCCGACAGGGATAGAATGGGCAGATACGCAGTATTTT. Protein product: CASTPSNPPTGIEWADTQYF.

The rearrangement joins TRBV6-2 or TRBV6-3 to TRBJ2-5; tentatively, D is TRBD2 (5 bases). The CDR3 runs 14 residues. The V end was cut by 2 bases, the J end by 5 bases, with 12 bases between. Germline CDR1 MNHEY, CDR2 SVGEGT. DNA for the CDR3: TGTGCCAGCAGTTACACCGGGGAATGGGAGACCCAGTACTTC. Amino acid sequence: CASSYTGEWETQYF.

The chain is built from TRBV7-9 and TRBJ2-7; possibly TRBD2 for D (6 bases). There are 15 residues in the CDR3. V lost 1 base to trimming and J lost 4 bases, with 14 bases between them. CDR1 SEHNR and CDR2 FQNEAQ come from the germline V gene (reference sequence). The CDR3 DNA is TGTGCCAGCAGCTTAGAGGCGGGACTCCTATACGAGCAGTACTTC. This gives the protein CASSLEAGLLYEQYF.

CDR3 in DNA: TGTGCCAGCAGTGACAGGGGGGGAAAAGAGACCCAGTACTTC. This encodes CASSDRGGKETQYF. The V gene is TRBV6-2 or TRBV6-3, the J gene TRBJ2-5; 9 nucleotides agree with TRBD1. V lost 5 bases and J lost 3; bases outside the gene matches: 4. The length of the CDR3 is 14 residues. Germline-derived CDR1 and CDR2 are MNHEY and SVGEGT.

V is TRBV10-3 and J is TRBJ2-7; 7 bases match TRBD2. CDR1 is ENHRY and CDR2 is SYGVKD in the germline V gene. J lost 1 base, V lost 9 bases, and 3 bases had no gene match. The CDR3 runs 12 residues. The CDR3 sequence is CAIGSGSYEQYF. CDR3 coding DNA: TGTGCCATAGGTAGCGGGTCCTACGAGCAGTACTTC.

The V call is TRBV18, the J call TRBJ1-3; 8 positions agree with TRBD1. Per germline, CDR1 KGHSH and CDR2 LQKENI. V lost 4 bases and J lost 1; bases outside the gene matches: 6. The length of the CDR3 is 16 residues. CDR3 protein: CASSLWTGSSGNTIYF. The CDR3 nucleotides read TGTGCCAGCTCACTCTGGACAGGGAGTTCTGGAAACACCATATATTTT. Looking up the rest from reference TRBV18 and TRBJ1-3 gives the full variable domain: NAGVMQNPRHLVRRRGQEARLRCSPMKGHSHVYWYRQLPEEGLKFMVYLQKENIIDESGMPKERFSAEFPKEGPSILRIQQVVRGDSAAYFCASSLWTGSSGNTIYFGEGSWLTVV.

The chain has TRBV2 and TRBJ2-7; D possibly corresponds to TRBD1 (5 bases). This CDR3 contains 12 residues. Germline CDR1 and CDR2: SNHLY and FYNNEI. Trimming took off 8 bases at V and 3 bases at J, with 11 bases between the two ends. The CDR3: CASDSDLYEQYF. As DNA, the CDR3 is TGTGCCAGCGACAGCGACCTCTACGAGCAGTACTTC.

This clone was observed a handful of times. The chain employs TRBV12-5 and TRBJ1-5; 7 bases fit TRBD1. The V gene end was trimmed by 0 bases and the J gene end by 5 bases; junction bases not matched to a gene: 7. CDR1 is LGHNT, CDR2 FRNRAP, per germline. This CDR3 has 16 amino acids. CDR3 DNA sequence: TGTGCTAGTGGTTTGGTAAGCGTGGGACAGCATCAGCCCCAGCATTTT. It specifies CASGLVSVGQHQPQHF. Variable domain in full (rest from reference TRBV12-5 and TRBJ1-5): DARVTQTPRHKVTEMGQEVTMRCQPILGHNTVFWYRQTMMQGLELLAYFRNRAPLDDSGMPKDRFSAEMPDATLATLKIQPSEPRDSAVYFCASGLVSVGQHQPQHFGDGTRLSIL.

This clone was observed a handful of times. The gene calls are TRBV4-3 and TRBJ1-2; D gene ambiguous. The germline V gene encodes CDR1 LGHNA and CDR2 YSLEER. Trimming cost V 2 bases and J 8 bases, with 12 bases left between them. CDR3 length equals 13 residues. The CDR3 region has the DNA TGCGCCAGCAGCCAAACGTTTTCGGGAGGCTACACCTTC. Translated: CASSQTFSGGYTF.

The V and J genes are TRBV7-2 and TRBJ2-1; D gene unclear. Trimming left V 5 bases short and J 3 bases short, with 14 bases between. CDR1 SGHTA and CDR2 FQGNSA come from the germline V gene. CDR3 length equals 15 residues. Here the CDR3 reads CASSPSYANYNEQFF. CDR3 nucleotides: TGTGCCAGCAGCCCTTCATATGCGAACTACAATGAGCAGTTCTTC. Full variable domain (missing parts from reference TRBV7-2 and TRBJ2-1): GAGVSQSPSNKVTEKGKDVELRCDPISGHTALYWYRQSLGQGLEFLIYFQGNSAPDKSGLPSDRFSAERTGGSVSTLTIQRTQQEDSAVYLCASSPSYANYNEQFFGPGTRLTVL.

The sample holds a few counts of this clone. The chain carries TRBV5-6 and TRBJ1-1; tentatively, D is TRBD1 (6 bases). Between the trimmed V and J ends, which lost 7 bases and 3 bases, there was a span of 31 bases. CDR3 length: 19 residues. The V gene's germline CDR1 is SGHDT and CDR2 YYEEEE. In DNA, the CDR3 is TGTGCCAGCTTCGGGGGGCCTGACGGTGGGGAGAAATTATACACTGAAGCTTTCTTT. Translated: CASFGGPDGGEKLYTEAFF.

The chain uses TRBV5-5 and TRBJ1-1; 7 bases are a match to TRBD1. CDR3 length: 13 amino acids. V gave up 3 bases and J gave up 5 bases; unmatched junction bases: 4. CDR1 and CDR2 from the germline V gene are SGHKS and YYEKEE (reference sequence). The CDR3 spells CASSWGDSTEAFF. The CDR3 DNA reads TGTGCCAGCAGCTGGGGGGACAGTACTGAAGCTTTCTTT.

The genes are TRBV27 and TRBJ1-4, with D possibly being TRBD1 (5 bases). The ends were cut back, 5 bases at V and 7 bases at J, with 11 bases in the middle. Germline loops: CDR1 MNHEY, CDR2 SMNVEV (reference sequence). The length of the CDR3 is 13 residues. CDR3 protein: CASSHSQGEKLFF. The CDR3 DNA sequence: TGTGCCAGCAGTCATTCCCAGGGTGAAAAACTGTTTTTT.

J is TRBJ2-1 and V is TRBV4-3; 12 bases are shared with TRBD2. CDR3 length: 16 amino acids. The V gene's germline CDR1 is LGHNA and CDR2 YSLEER. V was pared by 3 bases and J by 6 bases, with 6 bases of the junction left unmatched. The CDR3 nucleotides are TGCGCCAGCAGCCAGCCCGGACTAGCGGGATTCAATGAGCAGTTCTTC. Translated, it gives CASSQPGLAGFNEQFF.

This chain's CDR3 is CAWSVPPAGNYGYTF. The CDR3 DNA reads as TGTGCCTGGAGTGTACCCCCAGCGGGTAACTATGGCTACACCTTC. The chain recombines TRBV30 with TRBJ1-2; no firm D call. V shed 0 bases and J shed 1 base, with 12 bases lying between them. Germline assignment: CDR1 GTSNPN and CDR2 SVGIG (reference sequence). The CDR3 spans 15 residues.

The gene calls are TRBV6-5 and TRBJ2-7; 8 nucleotides line up with TRBD2. V was clipped by 1 base and J by 4 bases; unmatched bases: 6. Germline CDR1 and CDR2: MNHEY and SVGAGI. This CDR3 is 15 amino acids long. The CDR3 DNA follows: TGTGCCAGCAGTTACTTAGCGGGATGGGGGTACGAGCAGTACTTC. Translation gives CASSYLAGWGYEQYF.